Listed below are T cell receptor beta chains from one sample, sequenced in a study of a mutant IDH1 vaccine in newly diagnosed glioma. Produced via immunoSEQ multiplex PCR; TCRdb's table is partial and in-frame only. The table shows around 50,000 clones, with roughly 83% occurring only once. For these receptors, no antigen is known. The specimen was PBMCs, collected from a glioma patient whose treatment included an IDH1 peptide vaccine. The source of these receptors is a woman in her twenties or thirties with glioma. Some clones in this sample may be carry-over from other donors' samples. Each CDR3 is given with its conserved first and last residue. Fields, in order: D gene, clone size, V gene, J gene, CDR3 DNA, CDR3 protein. D genes are given only for firm matches. Clone size is shown for a subset of rows, as once, few, many or a class of expanded clone.

>TRBD1|NA|TRBV7-9|TRBJ1-2
TGTGCCAGCAGCTCACGAACAGGGGGCGGGGGTCATGGCTACACCTTC
CASSSRTGGGGHGYTF
>TRBD1|NA|TRBV6-1|TRBJ2-7
TGTGCCAGCAGTGGACAGGGGGCGAGATCCTACGAGCAGTACTTC
CASSGQGARSYEQYF
>NA|NA|TRBV18|TRBJ1-4
TGTGCCAGCTCACGGGACGGCGGTGAAAAACTGTTTTTT
CASSRDGGEKLFF
>NA|once|TRBV14|TRBJ1-1
TGTGCCAGCAGGAATGCTTGGAACACTGAAGCTTTCTTT
CASRNAWNTEAFF
>TRBD2|NA|TRBV6-1|TRBJ2-1
TGTGCCAGCAGGAGTACCGGGAGGGGCAATGAGCAGTTCTTC
CASRSTGRGNEQFF
>NA|few|TRBV5-8|TRBJ2-7
TGTGCCAGCAGCTTGGAGTGGTGGTACGAGCAGTACTTC
CASSLEWWYEQYF
>TRBD1|few|TRBV11-3|TRBJ1-1
TGTGCCAGCAGCTTAGGGGGGACAGGGGGCGCGAGAACTGAAGCTTTCTTT
CASSLGGTGGARTEAFF
>NA|NA|TRBV7-9|TRBJ1-3
TGTGCCAGCAGCCTCGCCTGGTCCTTCTCTGGAAACACCATATATTTT
CASSLAWSFSGNTIYF
>TRBD1|NA|TRBV6-5|TRBJ2-7
TGTGCCAGCAGTTACCGGGACAGGGGGACCTACGAGCAGTACTTC
CASSYRDRGTYEQYF
>NA|few|TRBV4-1|TRBJ1-4
TGCGCCAGCAGCCAAGGGGACAAGGAAAAACTGTTTTTT
CASSQGDKEKLFF